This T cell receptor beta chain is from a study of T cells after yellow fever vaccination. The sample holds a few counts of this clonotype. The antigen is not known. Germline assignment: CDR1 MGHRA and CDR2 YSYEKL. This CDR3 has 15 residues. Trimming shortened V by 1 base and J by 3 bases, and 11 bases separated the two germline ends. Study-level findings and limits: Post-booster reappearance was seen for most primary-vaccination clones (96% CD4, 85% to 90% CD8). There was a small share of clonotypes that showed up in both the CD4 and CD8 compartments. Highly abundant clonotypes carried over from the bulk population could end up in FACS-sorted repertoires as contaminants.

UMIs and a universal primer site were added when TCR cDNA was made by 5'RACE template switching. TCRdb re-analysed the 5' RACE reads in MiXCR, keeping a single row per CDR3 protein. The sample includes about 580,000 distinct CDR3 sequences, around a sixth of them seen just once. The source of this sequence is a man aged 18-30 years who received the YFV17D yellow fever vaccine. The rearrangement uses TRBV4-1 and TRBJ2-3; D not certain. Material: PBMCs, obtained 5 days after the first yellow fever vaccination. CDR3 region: CASSQGTVSTDTQYF. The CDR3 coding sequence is TGCGCCAGCAGCCAAGGGACCGTGAGTACAGATACGCAGTATTTT.